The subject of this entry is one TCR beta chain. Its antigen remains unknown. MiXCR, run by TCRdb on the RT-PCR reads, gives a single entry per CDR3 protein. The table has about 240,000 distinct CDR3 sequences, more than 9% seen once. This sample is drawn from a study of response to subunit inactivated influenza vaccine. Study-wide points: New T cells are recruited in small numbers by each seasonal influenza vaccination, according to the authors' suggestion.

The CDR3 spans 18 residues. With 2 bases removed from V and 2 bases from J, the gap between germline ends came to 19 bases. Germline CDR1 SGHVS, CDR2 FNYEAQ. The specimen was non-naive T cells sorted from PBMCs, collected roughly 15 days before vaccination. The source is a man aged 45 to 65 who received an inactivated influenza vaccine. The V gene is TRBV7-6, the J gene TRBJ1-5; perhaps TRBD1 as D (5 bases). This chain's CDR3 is CASSLMGRVDKGNQPQHF. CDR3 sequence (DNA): TGTGCCAGCAGCTTAATGGGGCGAGTAGATAAGGGCAATCAGCCCCAGCATTTT.